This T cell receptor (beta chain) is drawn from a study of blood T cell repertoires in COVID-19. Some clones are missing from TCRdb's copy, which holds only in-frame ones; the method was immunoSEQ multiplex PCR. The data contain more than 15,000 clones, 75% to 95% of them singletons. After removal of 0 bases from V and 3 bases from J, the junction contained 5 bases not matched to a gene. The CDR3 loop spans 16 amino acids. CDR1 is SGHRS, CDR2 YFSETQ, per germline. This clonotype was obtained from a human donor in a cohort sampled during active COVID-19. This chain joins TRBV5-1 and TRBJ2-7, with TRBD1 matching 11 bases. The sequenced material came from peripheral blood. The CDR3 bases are TGCGCCAGCAGCTTGGCAACCGGGACAGGGGGCTACGAGCAGTACTTC. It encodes CASSLATGTGGYEQYF.